The clone carrying this TCR beta chain was counted a single time. The antigen is not known. It was after nine to ten days of culture that CD4+ T cells were isolated. These data belong to a study of vaccination effects on CD4 cells after COVID-19. Study as a whole: With the ViraFEST assay, the study expanded antigen-specific CD4+ T cells using viral peptide pools, then sequenced them. Sample donation by two convalescent patients took place 16 days and one week before vaccination. Cultures of about 2 million PBMC per well contained around 10 IU/ml IL-2 plus 10 ug/ml peptides.

Profiled with immunoSEQ multiplex PCR; TCRdb holds only in-frame clones, not every one. The sample has 40,000 to 60,000 clones; about 70% are singletons. Sample: CD4+ T cells from PBMCs cultured without peptide, taken before COVID-19 vaccination. The sequence came from a human donor who had a prior SARS-CoV-2 infection.

CDR3 sequence: CASSSRQGINMNTEAFF. CDR3 bases: TGTGCCAGCTCATCGAGACAGGGGATTAATATGAACACTGAAGCTTTCTTT. This chain joins TRBV18 and TRBJ1-1, with 8 bases aligning to TRBD1. Germline V gene data show CDR1 as KGHSH and CDR2 as LQKENI. This CDR3 has 17 amino acids. Losses at the gene ends were 5 bases for V and 0 bases for J; bases not matched to a gene: 11.